This T cell receptor beta chain came from a study of a mutant IDH1 vaccine in newly diagnosed glioma. The overall study: Patients received eight vaccinations in weeks 1, 3, 5, 7, 11, 15, 19, 23. The initiation of vaccination occurred 4-6 weeks after radiotherapy alone, or with temozolomide cycles. Findings of the study overall: Pseudoprogression seemed unlinked to shifts in top peripheral T cell clonotypes.

Using immunoSEQ multiplex PCR, the repertoire was profiled, and TCRdb retains in-frame clones only, with some absent. The data hold 50,000 or so clones, with about 86% observed a single time. Trimming pared 2 bases from V and 10 bases from J, leaving 11 bases between. Germline CDR1 reads SGHTA; CDR2 reads FQGNSA. CDR3 length: 12 amino acids. The time point is: week 5, during vaccination. Topical imiquimod accompanied each vaccine dose, which consisted of 300 ug of mutant IDH1 20-mer peptide. New WHO grade 3 or 4 IDH1-mutant, ATRX-lost astrocytomas were present in all donors. Concerning this clone: Its antigen is not known.

The specimen comprised PBMCs, sampled from a glioma patient whose treatment included an IDH1 peptide vaccine. This chain uses TRBV7-2 with TRBJ2-5, with D maybe TRBD2 (7 bases). This clonotype was sampled from a woman in her forties or fifties with glioma. The CDR3 sequence: CASSLRGGGQYF. The CDR3 nucleotides read TGTGCCAGCAGCTTAAGGGGGGGCGGCCAGTACTTC.